These 15 T cell receptor beta chains were sequenced from one sample in a study of CD8+ T cells in alopecia areata. RNA extraction and reverse transcription yielded cDNA as sequencing template. The assay was immunoSEQ multiplex PCR, and TCRdb's table has in-frame clones only and misses some. Altogether over 150,000 clones are present, roughly 60% being singletons, with the ten largest covering around 1.6%. The specimen was CD4+ T cells sorted from blood, collected at week 0. These receptors were taken from a human donor with alopecia areata.

J is TRBJ1-1 and V is TRBV2; D is ambiguous. V lost 3 bases and J lost 7, with 12 bases in between. Looked up from germline, CDR1 is SNHLY and CDR2 is FYNNEI. The CDR3 is 13 amino acids. CDR3 in DNA: TGTGCCAGCAGTGACAAATCGTGGGGTGAAGCTTTCTTT. This sequence encodes CASSDKSWGEAFF.

The chain has TRBV11-1 and TRBJ1-1; maybe TRBD1 (5 bases). The CDR3 length is 11 residues. V lost 5 bases and J lost 4, with 5 bases in between. CDR1 and CDR2 from the germline V gene are SGHAT and FQDESV (reference sequence). CDR3 in amino acids: CASSQGTEAFF. DNA for the CDR3: TGTGCCAGCAGCCAGGGCACTGAAGCTTTCTTT.

This clone was observed a single time. The chain joins TRBV30 to TRBJ2-6; D gene ambiguous. CDR1 is GTSNPN and CDR2 is SVGIG in the germline V gene (reference sequence). The CDR3 spans 15 residues. V was pared by 2 bases and J by 0 bases, with 8 bases between. CDR3 loop: CAWSPGRSGANVLTF. The CDR3 nucleotides read TGTGCCTGGAGTCCGGGTCGCTCTGGGGCCAACGTCCTGACTTTC.

This chain links TRBV29-1 with TRBJ2-7; no firm D call. The length of the CDR3 is 12 residues. With 5 bases removed from V and 3 bases from J, the gap between germline ends came to 11 bases. In germline, CDR1 is SQVTM, CDR2 ANQGSEA. This chain's CDR3 is CSVYNPYYEQYF. The CDR3 DNA reads TGCAGCGTTTACAACCCATACTACGAGCAGTACTTC.

This clone was seen more than once but under ten times. The rearrangement links TRBV7-2 to TRBJ2-4, with 8 bases lining up with TRBD1. This CDR3 is 15 amino acids long. CDR1 and CDR2 from the germline V gene are SGHTA and FQGNSA. V shed 1 base, J shed 1 base, and the junction held 0 bases outside the gene matches. The CDR3 region is CASSLGDRAKNIQYF. The CDR3 nucleotides are TGTGCCAGCAGCTTAGGGGACAGGGCCAAAAACATTCAGTACTTC.

The V and J genes are TRBV29-1 and TRBJ2-7; D might be TRBD1 (5 bases). CDR1 is SQVTM and CDR2 is ANQGSEA in the germline V gene. CDR3 length equals 14 residues. Trimming removed 6 bases from V and 2 bases from J, with 17 bases in between. The CDR3 DNA reads TGCAGCGTAGGGCCAAATAGGGGAACCTACGAGCAGTACTTC. Encoded protein: CSVGPNRGTYEQYF.

This clone has just a few counts. This rearrangement joins TRBV10-3 to TRBJ2-4; the match to TRBD1 covers 9 bases. The V segment lost 6 bases and the J segment 8 bases; nucleotides outside the gene matches: 2. Germline V CDR1 and CDR2: ENHRY, SYGVKD. The length of the CDR3 is 12 residues. CDR3 sequence reads: CAIRDRGDIQYF. The CDR3, as DNA: TGTGCCATCAGGGACAGGGGAGACATTCAGTACTTC.

This chain connects TRBV7-2 to TRBJ1-6; possibly TRBD1 for D (5 bases). V lost 1 base to trimming and J lost 6 bases, with 10 bases between them. The germline gives CDR1 SGHTA, CDR2 FQGNSA. The CDR3 extends over 15 amino acids. The CDR3 here is CASSLGGAPNSPLHF. The CDR3 bases are TGTGCCAGCAGCTTAGGCGGGGCACCTAATTCACCCCTCCACTTT.

The chain joins TRBV30 to TRBJ2-2; 7 positions match TRBD1. Germline V CDR1 and CDR2: GTSNPN, SVGIG (reference sequence). Trimming at V came to 5 bases and at J to 3 bases, leaving 6 bases not matched to a gene. The CDR3 sequence is 14 residues long. CDR3 residues: CAWSRDSYTGELFF. The CDR3 DNA is TGTGCCTGGTCCCGGGACAGTTACACCGGGGAGCTGTTTTTT.

The V call is TRBV30, the J call TRBJ1-2; D ambiguous. The CDR3 runs 9 residues. The V end was cut by 2 bases, the J end by 12 bases, with 7 bases between. CDR1 is GTSNPN, CDR2 SVGIG, per germline (reference sequence). CDR3 nucleotides: TGTGCCTGGAGTCCCCCCCACACCTTC. It encodes CAWSPPHTF.

The V gene is TRBV2, the J gene TRBJ2-3, with TRBD2 identical over 9 bases. CDR1 is SNHLY, CDR2 FYNNEI, per germline. The CDR3 is 14 amino acids. The ends lost 6 bases at V and 1 base at J; junction bases unmatched: 2. For the CDR3, the DNA is TGTGCCAGCAGCCCTAGCGGGGGCACAGATACGCAGTATTTT. As protein: CASSPSGGTDTQYF.

V usage is TRBV29-1 and J usage is TRBJ2-3, with D uncertain. The CDR3 has 12 residues. Deletions cut 7 bases from V and 5 bases from J, with 13 bases between. The germline V gene encodes CDR1 SQVTM and CDR2 ANQGSEA. CDR3 sequence: CSANGIGDTQYF. The CDR3 bases are TGCAGCGCCAATGGTATAGGAGATACGCAGTATTTT.

The CDR3, as DNA: TGTGCCAGTAGTTTCGGAAGGGCCAGGGATTCACCCCTCCACTTT. Translation gives CASSFGRARDSPLHF. V and J are TRBV19 and TRBJ1-6; possible D gene TRBD1, 5 bases. Germline V gene sequence: CDR1 LNHDA, CDR2 SQIVND (reference sequence). The V gene lost 5 bases and the J gene lost 8 bases, with 16 bases spanning the gap. This CDR3 is built from 15 residues.

This clone is a singleton in its sample. The V gene is TRBV7-2, the J gene TRBJ2-7, with D perhaps matching TRBD1 (5 bases). V lost 0 bases and J lost 2, with 8 bases in between. Germline V lookup: CDR1 SGHTA, CDR2 FQGNSA. The CDR3 is 14 amino acids. CDR3: CASSLARTPYEQYF. The CDR3, as DNA: TGTGCCAGCAGCTTAGCACGGACACCCTACGAGCAGTACTTC.

The table lists this clone with a few counts. The chain combines TRBV14 with TRBJ2-7, with D perhaps TRBD1 (6 bases). Germline CDR1 SGHDN, CDR2 FVKESK. There are 13 residues in the CDR3. V was shortened by 4 bases and J by 2 bases, with 9 bases between the two germline ends. The CDR3 DNA sequence: TGTGCCAGCAGCCTTCAGGGGCCCTACGAGCAGTACTTC. The encoded protein is CASSLQGPYEQYF.